What follows are 10 T cell receptor beta chains derived from one specimen sequenced in a study of identical twins. TCRdb re-derived calls from the 5' RACE reads in MiXCR, one entry per CDR3 protein. The table includes 650,000 to 750,000 distinct CDR3 sequences, roughly 20% detected once. The sample was also reused in another study, on T cells expressing NK-cell markers.

Sequencing was performed on PBMCs. These receptors all stem from a woman under 30 in good health.

In this sample, this clonotype turned up a few times. The V and J genes are TRBV5-1 and TRBJ2-7; D gene ambiguous. Trimming removed 0 bases at V and 7 bases at J, with 23 bases between. In germline, CDR1 is SGHRS, CDR2 YFSETQ. The CDR3 length is 17 residues. This CDR3 is CASSLAGSSLPLGEQYF. The CDR3 region has the DNA TGCGCCAGCAGCTTGGCCGGTAGCAGCCTCCCCTTAGGAGAGCAGTACTTC. Filled out from reference TRBV5-1 and TRBJ2-7, the complete variable domain reads KAGVTQTPRYLIKTRGQQVTLSCSPISGHRSVSWYQQTPGQGLQFLFEYFSETQRNKGNFPGRFSGRQFSNSRSEMNVSTLELGDSALYLCASSLAGSSLPLGEQYFGPGTRLTVT.

This clonotype has more than one count but fewer than ten. V is TRBV20-1 and J is TRBJ2-3, with D tentatively TRBD1 (5 bases). This CDR3 is built from 13 residues. The germline CDR1 and CDR2 sequences are DFQATT and SNEGSKA (reference sequence). Trimming stripped 3 bases from V and 0 bases from J, with 7 bases between. The CDR3 protein is CSARDISTDTQYF. The DNA for the CDR3 is TGCAGTGCTAGGGACATTAGCACAGATACGCAGTATTTT.

A few counts support this clonotype. The rearrangement uses TRBV4-3 and TRBJ2-7; D ambiguous. This CDR3 comprises 13 residues. CDR1 and CDR2 from the germline V gene are LGHNA and YSLEER. V lost 0 bases to trimming and J lost 7 bases, with 10 bases between them. The CDR3 reads CASSQDPGREQYF. DNA of the CDR3: TGCGCCAGCAGCCAAGATCCAGGCAGAGAGCAGTACTTC.

The V call is TRBV19, the J call TRBJ2-2, with TRBD1 identical over 9 bases. Germline lookup yields CDR1 LNHDA and CDR2 SQIVND (reference sequence). With 5 bases clipped from V and 6 bases from J, the junction kept 7 bases outside the gene matches. The CDR3 totals 15 residues. DNA for the CDR3: TGTGCCAGTAGTGACAGGGGGGTTGGGGCCGGGGAGCTGTTTTTT. Amino acids: CASSDRGVGAGELFF.

The V call is TRBV20-1, the J call TRBJ2-5; D perhaps matches TRBD1 (5 bases). The CDR3 is made up of 15 amino acids. Trimming pared 4 bases from V and 5 bases from J, leaving 20 bases between. Germline CDR1 DFQATT, CDR2 SNEGSKA (reference sequence). CDR3 region: CSAIGADKGAETQYF. The CDR3 region has the DNA TGCAGTGCTATAGGGGCCGACAAAGGGGCGGAGACCCAGTACTTC.

This clonotype has only a few counts. The chain employs TRBV20-1 and TRBJ2-5; TRBD1 or TRBD2 may be the D gene (5 bases each). CDR1 and CDR2 from the germline V gene are DFQATT and SNEGSKA (reference sequence). The CDR3 contains 13 residues. The V end lost 2 bases, the J end lost 3 bases, and 10 bases lay between the germline ends. As DNA, the CDR3 is TGCAGTGCTAGACGGGGCCAAGAAGAGACCCAGTACTTC. Its translation: CSARRGQEETQYF.

The chain recombines TRBV12-3 or TRBV12-4 with TRBJ2-5; D is perhaps TRBD2 (5 bases). The V gene lost 9 bases and the J gene lost 1 base, with 12 bases spanning the gap. The CDR3 is 13 amino acids. CDR3 DNA sequence: TGTGCCAGTCATAAGGACTTCCAAGAGACCCAGTACTTC. It codes for CASHKDFQETQYF.

This clonotype was recorded at least ten times. The rearrangement joins TRBV20-1 to TRBJ2-3, with D perhaps matching TRBD2 (5 bases). Germline values: CDR1 DFQATT, CDR2 SNEGSKA (reference sequence). This CDR3 contains 17 residues. The V end lost 0 bases, the J end lost 1 base, and 17 bases lay between the germline ends. Here the CDR3 DNA reads TGCAGTGCTAGAGATGAATCGCGGGCCGGTCGCACAGATACGCAGTATTTT. Translation: CSARDESRAGRTDTQYF.

The sample holds a few counts of this clonotype. One junction end disagrees with the germline gene, perhaps due to a read error. The chain carries TRBV12-3 or TRBV12-4 and TRBJ1-4; no firm D call. This CDR3 contains 12 residues. The CDR3 sequence: CASSFWVGKLFF. The CDR3 DNA sequence: TGTGCTAGCAGTTTTTGGGTAGGAAAACTGTTTTTT.

This clonotype was seen a handful of times. The chain recombines TRBV3-1 with TRBJ2-1; no clear D. This CDR3 contains 14 residues. Deletions cut 4 bases from V and 3 bases from J, with 10 bases between. Germline V gene lookup returns CDR1 LGHDT and CDR2 YNNKEL (reference sequence). The CDR3 here is CASSLRMNYNEQFF. In DNA form, the CDR3 reads TGTGCCAGCAGCCTAAGGATGAACTACAATGAGCAGTTCTTC.